Following are 12 T cell receptor beta chains from one sample sequenced in a study of blood T cells in healthy people across ages. A second PCR, run for about 6 to 11 cycles, used a sample-barcoded 5' primer plus a J-beta primer mix. TCRdb called the 5' RACE reads again in MiXCR, with one record for every CDR3 protein. The table includes about 570,000 distinct CDR3 sequences, 27% detected once. The material sequenced was blood. These receptors all come from a woman in her 70s in good health.

This chain joins TRBV20-1 and TRBJ2-1; TRBD2 matches at 11 bases. Germline loops: CDR1 DFQATT, CDR2 SNEGSKA (reference sequence). V shed 5 bases, J shed 0 bases, and the junction held 6 bases outside the gene matches. The CDR3 contains 16 residues. CDR3 in DNA: TGCAGTGCTCCCAGACTAGCGGGGCCCTCCTACAATGAGCAGTTCTTC. As protein: CSAPRLAGPSYNEQFF.

This clonotype was recorded a few times. The chain combines TRBV20-1 with TRBJ1-2; D remains unclear. Trimming took 0 bases from V and 3 from J, leaving 8 bases between them. The CDR3 covers 13 residues. The germline CDR1 and CDR2 sequences are DFQATT and SNEGSKA (reference sequence). CDR3 loop: CSAREVTYYGYTF. CDR3 bases: TGCAGTGCTAGAGAAGTGACCTACTATGGCTACACCTTC.

This clonotype was found a few times. The rearrangement joins TRBV5-1 to TRBJ1-3; D gene ambiguous. The length of the CDR3 is 14 residues. V was cut by 0 bases and J by 4 bases, with 8 bases left in between. Germline CDR1 and CDR2: SGHRS and YFSETQ. CDR3: CASSLGQLGNTIYF. For the CDR3, the DNA is TGCGCCAGCAGCTTGGGCCAGTTAGGAAACACCATATATTTT.

Only a few counts were recorded for this clonotype. This chain connects TRBV20-1 to TRBJ2-1; 9 bases align to TRBD2. The trim removed 6 bases at V and 6 bases at J, leaving 12 bases unmatched. CDR3 length: 15 amino acids. Germline lookup yields CDR1 DFQATT and CDR2 SNEGSKA (reference sequence). CDR3 protein: CSAWTSARGGNEQFF. CDR3 nucleotides: TGCAGTGCATGGACTAGCGCCAGAGGGGGCAATGAGCAGTTCTTC.

Remarks on this clonotype: Germline and junction disagree at one end, which may indicate a read error. V is TRBV5-8 and J is TRBJ1-2; no clear D. The CDR3 has 12 amino acids. CDR1 and CDR2 (germline): SGHTS, YDEGEE. The CDR3 protein is CANSRSHYGYTF. The CDR3 coding sequence is TGTGCCAACAGCCGATCCCACTATGGCTACACCTTC.

The chain employs TRBV9 and TRBJ1-5; no clear D. V was trimmed by 4 bases and J by 9 bases, leaving 14 bases between them. Germline-derived CDR1 and CDR2 are SGDLS and YYNGEE. The CDR3 length is 13 residues. The CDR3, as DNA: TGTGCCAGCAGCAGGTTCGCGGCGGGGCCCCAGCATTTT. This gives the protein CASSRFAAGPQHF.

Only a few counts were recorded for this clonotype. The junction does not match germline at one end; this may be a read error. Written as DNA, the CDR3 is TGTGCCAGCAGTTACTCACGCAGCTCTGGGGCCGACGTCCTGACTTTC. Translation: CASSYSRSSGADVLTF. The chain links TRBV6-5 to TRBJ2-6, with D possibly matching TRBD1 (5 bases). This CDR3 contains 16 residues. The germline V gene encodes CDR1 MNHEY and CDR2 SVGAGI.

Points on this clonotype: The junction does not match germline at one end; this may be a read error. This chain uses TRBV27 with TRBJ1-2, with D tentatively TRBD1 (6 bases). This CDR3 contains 14 residues. In germline, CDR1 is MNHEY, CDR2 SMNVEV (reference sequence). The CDR3 sequence is CASSLGGAFYGHTF. CDR3 sequence (DNA): TGTGCCAGCAGTTTAGGGGGCGCTTTTTATGGCCACACCTTC.

This clonotype was seen a few times. This rearrangement joins TRBV7-8 to TRBJ1-5; the D gene is possibly TRBD1 (5 bases). The germline gives CDR1 SGHVS, CDR2 FQNEAQ. CDR3 length: 13 amino acids. Between the trimmed V and J ends, which lost 5 bases and 4 bases, there was a span of 9 bases. The DNA for the CDR3 is TGTGCCAGCAGCCCAGGGATGAATCAGCCCCAGCATTTT. This encodes CASSPGMNQPQHF.

This clonotype was seen more than once but under ten times. The chain joins TRBV20-1 to TRBJ1-1; no firm D call. Trimming shortened V by 2 bases and J by 2 bases, and 6 bases separated the two germline ends. The CDR3 consists of 12 residues. Germline values: CDR1 DFQATT, CDR2 SNEGSKA (reference sequence). The CDR3 loop reads CSARKGNTEAFF. The CDR3, as DNA: TGCAGTGCTAGAAAGGGTAACACTGAAGCTTTCTTT.

A note on this clonotype: At one boundary the junction diverges from the germline segment, which might be a read error. The genes are TRBV11-2 and TRBJ1-4; no definite D call. The CDR3 contains 14 residues. Looked up from germline, CDR1 is SGHAT and CDR2 is FQNNGV. The CDR3: CASSFGPKIEKPFF. CDR3 DNA sequence: TGTGCCAGCAGCTTTGGACCGAAAATTGAAAAACCGTTTTTT.

The table lists this clonotype with a few counts. The V and J genes are TRBV11-1 and TRBJ1-2; D is undetermined. Between the trimmed V and J ends, which lost 4 bases and 0 bases, there was a span of 12 bases. The germline V gene encodes CDR1 SGHAT and CDR2 FQDESV (reference sequence). The CDR3 covers 15 residues. The CDR3 sequence: CASSSREAANYGYTF. Written as DNA, the CDR3 is TGTGCCAGCAGCTCCAGAGAGGCGGCTAACTATGGCTACACCTTC.